These T cell receptor beta chains were read from a single sample in a study of cytomegalovirus exposure and HLA in healthy donors. Clones were sequenced by immunoSEQ multiplex PCR, and TCRdb holds only the in-frame ones, with some missing. The data show around 150,000 clones, 80% to 90% seen once. Source material: PBMCs. Every receptor here comes from a woman between 50 and 59 years old in good health and CMV-seronegative. CDR3s include the opening cysteine and the closing phenylalanine or tryptophan. Not every row has a clone size; where given, it reads once, few, many or a size class.

TRBV7-2	TRBJ2-2	16	.	CASSLVAGADTGELFF
TRBV18	TRBJ1-2	14	.	CASSPPGDRAGYTF
TRBV5-6	TRBJ2-1	14	.	CASSFAGVYNEQFF
TRBV18	TRBJ1-2	14	.	CASSPRAGEDGYTF
TRBV5-6	TRBJ2-7	15	.	CASSQTGAGPLSQYF
TRBV25-1	TRBJ1-1	13	.	CASSQGAQSEAFF
TRBV4-2	TRBJ1-2	15	.	CASSQGSSGVYGYTF
TRBV29-1	TRBJ2-7	13	.	CSAEGQDFDEQYF
TRBV2	TRBJ2-3	17	.	CASRERLAGGPTDTQYF
TRBV2	TRBJ1-4	15	.	CASRARMDRNEKLFF
TRBV7-6	TRBJ2-2	16	.	CASTPYGTANTGELFF
TRBV5-4	TRBJ2-5	16	.	CASSRKSGRAEETQYF
TRBV14	TRBJ2-1	16	.	CASSQGGSVSYNEQFF
TRBV6-5	TRBJ1-2	13	.	CASSYLGGSGYTF
TRBV27	TRBJ1-1	14	.	CASGLGRENTEAFF
TRBV21-1	TRBJ1-1	18	.	CASSNCETGKIVDTEAFF
TRBV4-2	TRBJ2-3	18	.	CASSQGLAGAPLTDTQYF
TRBV7-2	TRBJ1-4	15	.	CASSPGRATNEKLFF
TRBV19	TRBJ2-1	16	.	CASRLSGRAAYNEQFF
TRBV19	TRBJ2-7	13	.	CASSMRGAYEQYF
TRBV11-3	TRBJ1-1	13	.	CASSLRGGTEAFF
TRBV5-1	TRBJ2-2	14	few	CASSLDMNTGELFF
TRBV2	TRBJ1-2	13	.	CASSVDSNYGYTF
TRBV9	TRBJ2-2	17	few	CASSVATSGSDTGELFF
TRBV5-1	TRBJ1-2	13	.	CASSLDGGKGYTF
TRBV19	TRBJ2-5	16	.	CASSKGTSGRGETQYF
TRBV2	TRBJ2-7	13	.	CASSPGLGYEQYF
TRBV10-3	TRBJ2-5	14	.	CAISDVAVQETQYF
TRBV27	TRBJ1-2	12	.	CATWGANYGYTF
TRBV6-5	TRBJ2-7	13	.	CASSPGTGYEQYF
TRBV4-2	TRBJ1-1	17	.	CASSQPVGVGLNTEAFF
TRBV7-2	TRBJ1-2	14	few	CASSLESGGYGYTF
TRBV7-2	TRBJ1-2	15	.	CASSLNWGGLYGYTF
TRBV28	TRBJ2-7	14	.	CASSPLAGPREQYF
TRBV28	TRBJ2-1	14	.	CASSSGQGSNEQFF
TRBV9	TRBJ2-7	14	.	CASSVGGNSYEQYF
TRBV5-4	TRBJ2-1	16	.	CASSQTSRGSYNEQFF